The 28 T cell receptor beta chains presented below share a single source sample, sequenced in a study of cytomegalovirus exposure and HLA in healthy donors. PCR employed 60 Vbeta and 13 Jbeta primers. Clones were sequenced by immunoSEQ multiplex PCR, and TCRdb holds only the in-frame ones, with some missing. This table holds about 220,000 clones, approximately 80% found once. The sample taken for sequencing was PBMCs. The receptors here all came from a boy younger than 10 in good health and CMV-seronegative.

This clone was counted once. This chain connects TRBV27 to TRBJ2-1; the match to TRBD2 covers 13 bases. This CDR3 comprises 17 residues. CDR1 is MNHEY, CDR2 SMNVEV, per germline (reference sequence). J gave up 9 bases and V 6 bases, and 14 bases lay outside the gene matches. CDR3 nucleotide sequence: TGTGCCAGCAGAACTAGCGGGAGGGCCTCCATGGGTGGTGAGCAGTTCTTC. Its translation: CASRTSGRASMGGEQFF.

V and J are TRBV27 and TRBJ2-5; 10 bases map to TRBD1. The CDR3 contains 14 residues. The V segment lost 4 bases and the J segment 4 bases; nucleotides outside the gene matches: 3. The germline V gene encodes CDR1 MNHEY and CDR2 SMNVEV (reference sequence). The CDR3 region has the DNA TGTGCCAGCAGTTCAAGGACAGGGGGAGAGACCCAGTACTTC. This sequence encodes CASSSRTGGETQYF.

The chain uses TRBV5-4 and TRBJ2-5; unclear D gene. The CDR3 contains 13 residues. V lost 3 bases to trimming and J lost 1 base, with 7 bases between them. CDR1 SGHNT and CDR2 YYREEE come from the germline V gene (reference sequence). The CDR3 DNA is TGTGCCAGCAGCTGGGCCTCCCAAGAGACCCAGTACTTC. It is translated as CASSWASQETQYF.

The rearrangement links TRBV30 to TRBJ1-3; D uncertain. The V gene's germline CDR1 is GTSNPN and CDR2 SVGIG (reference sequence). The CDR3 sequence is 12 residues long. V was shortened by 3 bases and J by 4 bases, with 7 bases between the two germline ends. The CDR3, as DNA: TGTGCCTGGAGCGGAGGGGGAAACACCATATATTTT. Translating it yields CAWSGGGNTIYF.

The rearrangement joins TRBV20-1 to TRBJ2-7; no reliable D call. V lost 5 bases and J 3 bases, leaving 8 bases between the germline ends. Germline loops: CDR1 DFQATT, CDR2 SNEGSKA (reference sequence). This CDR3 region has 11 residues. In DNA, the CDR3 is TGCAGTGCTCCGGAGAACTACGAGCAGTACTTC. This encodes CSAPENYEQYF.

Points on this clone: One junction end does not reproduce the germline sequence, and a read error may be involved. V gene TRBV7-9 combines with J gene TRBJ2-7; D is perhaps TRBD1 (6 bases). In germline, CDR1 is SEHNR, CDR2 FQNEAQ (reference sequence). There are 11 residues in the CDR3. This chain's CDR3 is CSSSPRGSWDF. The DNA for the CDR3 is TGTTCCAGCAGCCCCAGGGGCAGTTGGGACTTC.

This clone was counted a few times. The chain uses TRBV6-5 and TRBJ2-7, with a weak D call TRBD2 (6 bases). The V gene lost 6 bases and the J gene lost 10 bases, with 16 bases spanning the gap. Per the germline V gene, CDR1 is MNHEY and CDR2 is SVGAGI. The CDR3 extends over 12 amino acids. The CDR3 sequence: CASSPAGGAQYF. For the CDR3, the DNA is TGTGCCAGCAGCCCCGCCGGAGGGGCCCAGTACTTC.

The rearrangement joins TRBV5-6 to TRBJ1-1; a weak D match, TRBD1 (6 bases). The CDR3 sequence is 15 residues long. V was cut by 3 bases and J by 0 bases, with 12 bases left in between. Germline assignment: CDR1 SGHDT and CDR2 YYEEEE. This CDR3 reads CASSYTQGLNTEAFF. In nucleotides, the CDR3 is TGTGCCAGCAGCTACACTCAGGGGTTGAACACTGAAGCTTTCTTT. Together with reference TRBV5-6 and TRBJ1-1, the CDR3 gives the full variable domain: DAGVTQSPTHLIKTRGQQVTLRCSPKSGHDTVSWYQQALGQGPQFIFQYYEEEERQRGNFPDRFSGHQFPNYSSELNVNALLLGDSALYLCASSYTQGLNTEAFFGQGTRLTVV.

The chain links TRBV14 to TRBJ1-2; 12 nucleotides align to TRBD1. V was clipped by 2 bases and J by 8 bases; unmatched bases: 9. CDR1 and CDR2 (germline): SGHDN, FVKESK. This CDR3 region has 16 residues. In DNA, the CDR3 is TGTGCCAGCAGCCAAAGCCATCTCGGGACAGGGGGCGGCTACACCTTC. Translated, it gives CASSQSHLGTGGGYTF. The entire variable domain, with the rest obtained from reference TRBV14 and TRBJ1-2, is as follows: EAGVTQFPSHSVIEKGQTVTLRCDPISGHDNLYWYRRVMGKEIKFLLHFVKESKQDESGMPNNRFLAERTGGTYSTLKVQPAELEDSGVYFCASSQSHLGTGGGYTFGSGTRLTVV.

V and J are TRBV7-8 and TRBJ2-5, with D possibly being TRBD2 (5 bases). Germline-derived CDR1 and CDR2 are SGHVS and FQNEAQ. Trimming pared 5 bases from V and 4 bases from J, leaving 17 bases between. The CDR3 has 15 amino acids. The CDR3 nucleotides read TGTGCCAGCAGCCCCGAGCGGTTCCCGAGAGAGACCCAGTACTTC. It yields the protein CASSPERFPRETQYF.

In this sample, this clone turned up once. The chain combines TRBV27 with TRBJ2-7; maybe TRBD1 (5 bases). This CDR3 has 17 amino acids. Deletions cut 3 bases from V and 4 bases from J, with 22 bases between. Per germline, CDR1 MNHEY and CDR2 SMNVEV (reference sequence). CDR3 protein: CASSFQSGPGSTYEQYF. The CDR3 DNA sequence: TGTGCCAGCAGTTTTCAATCGGGCCCAGGGTCCACTTACGAGCAGTACTTC.

The table lists this clone with a count of one. The chain uses TRBV30 and TRBJ1-4, with D perhaps matching TRBD1 (6 bases). This CDR3 is 14 amino acids long. The V gene lost 0 bases and the J gene lost 8 bases, with 13 bases spanning the gap. Per germline, CDR1 GTSNPN and CDR2 SVGIG (reference sequence). CDR3 sequence: CAWSVLGAREKLFF. The DNA of the CDR3 is TGTGCCTGGAGTGTACTGGGGGCGCGGGAAAAACTGTTTTTT.

This sequence joins TRBV6-1 and TRBJ2-7, with 11 bases lining up with TRBD2. Germline CDR1 MNHNS, CDR2 SASEGT. Trimming took 4 bases from V and 0 from J; bases not matched to a gene: 8. The CDR3 has 17 residues. In DNA, the CDR3 is TGTGCCAGCAGTGCCACTAGCGGGAGTTCCCTCTCCTACGAGCAGTACTTC. Residues: CASSATSGSSLSYEQYF.

The rearrangement joins TRBV5-4 to TRBJ1-6; 9 positions agree with TRBD1. CDR3 size: 13 residues. Germline CDR1 reads SGHNT; CDR2 reads YYREEE (reference sequence). The V and J ends lost 5 bases and 10 bases, in that order; junction bases with no gene match: 4. The CDR3 DNA sequence: TGTGCCAGCAGATGGGACAGGGACTCACCCCTCCACTTT. Protein sequence: CASRWDRDSPLHF. Filled out from reference TRBV5-4 and TRBJ1-6, the complete variable domain reads ETGVTQSPTHLIKTRGQQVTLRCSSQSGHNTVSWYQQALGQGPQFIFQYYREEENGRGNFPPRFSGLQFPNYSSELNVNALELDDSALYLCASRWDRDSPLHFGNGTRLTVT.

The J gene is TRBJ2-7, the V gene TRBV5-6; TRBD2 matches 9 bases. The junction had 11 bases not matched to a gene; V was cut back by 4 bases and J by 6 bases. The CDR3 is 15 residues long. Germline values: CDR1 SGHDT, CDR2 YYEEEE. CDR3 DNA: TGTGCCAGCAGCCTAATAGCGGGAGTAGGTTTCGAGCAGTACTTC. As protein: CASSLIAGVGFEQYF.

The chain carries TRBV7-2 and TRBJ1-1; D is undetermined. The germline V gene has CDR1 SGHTA and CDR2 FQGNSA. V lost 2 bases and J 1 base, leaving 8 bases between the germline ends. This CDR3 is built from 14 residues. The CDR3, as DNA: TGTGCCAGCAGCTTAATTTCGAGGAACACTGAAGCTTTCTTT. Amino acids: CASSLISRNTEAFF.

The chain links TRBV29-1 to TRBJ2-7; 9 nucleotides match TRBD2. CDR3 length: 15 amino acids. Trimming at V came to 1 base and at J to 2 bases, leaving 6 bases not matched to a gene. Germline V gene sequence: CDR1 SQVTM, CDR2 ANQGSEA. DNA of the CDR3: TGCAGCGTTGAAGGGCTAGCGGGAAGAGCCTACGAGCAGTACTTC. It yields the protein CSVEGLAGRAYEQYF.

The chain employs TRBV4-2 and TRBJ2-7, with 10 bases that match TRBD1. The CDR3 extends over 15 amino acids. Germline V gives CDR1 LGHNA, CDR2 YNFKEQ. Germline trimming cut 2 bases from V and 4 bases from J; bases unmatched to any gene: 5. For the CDR3, the DNA is TGTGCCAGCAGCCAACTGGGGACAGGGGTGTACGAGCAGTACTTC. The encoded protein is CASSQLGTGVYEQYF.

The chain joins TRBV30 to TRBJ2-7; D is unclear. CDR1 GTSNPN and CDR2 SVGIG come from the germline V gene (reference sequence). V was cut by 0 bases and J by 3 bases, with 18 bases left in between. The CDR3 loop spans 16 amino acids. For the CDR3, the DNA is TGTGCCTGGAGTGTACGAGGTTGGGTCCCTAACTACGAGCAGTACTTC. Protein: CAWSVRGWVPNYEQYF. Full variable domain (outside the CDR3, taken from reference TRBV30 and TRBJ2-7): SQTIHQWPATLVQPVGSPLSLECTVEGTSNPNLYWYRQAAGRGLQLLFYSVGIGQISSEVPQNLSASRPQDRQFILSSKKLLLSDSGFYLCAWSVRGWVPNYEQYFGPGTRLTVT.

V usage is TRBV28 and J usage is TRBJ2-7; 11 bases match TRBD2. CDR1 and CDR2 from the germline V gene are MDHEN and SYDVKM. The CDR3 runs to 16 residues. V dropped 6 bases and J dropped 5; count of bases not matched to a gene: 12. The CDR3 bases are TGTGCCAGCAGCCCCCACACTAGCGGGAGCATGAACGAGCAGTACTTC. Amino acids: CASSPHTSGSMNEQYF.

The chain has TRBV6-5 and TRBJ1-2, with D perhaps TRBD1 (5 bases). The CDR3 consists of 15 residues. Between the trimmed V and J ends, which lost 0 bases and 3 bases, there was a span of 11 bases. Germline-derived CDR1 and CDR2 are MNHEY and SVGAGI. The CDR3 region has the DNA TGTGCCAGCAGTTACTCGGCAGGGATGGACTATGGCTACACCTTC. This sequence encodes CASSYSAGMDYGYTF.

This clone was observed once. The chain recombines TRBV30 with TRBJ1-2; D is unclear. Per the germline V gene, CDR1 is GTSNPN and CDR2 is SVGIG (reference sequence). The CDR3 runs to 12 residues. Trimming took 2 bases from V and 1 from J, leaving 5 bases between them. In nucleotides, the CDR3 is TGTGCCTGGAGTAGGAGTAACTATGGCTACACCTTC. Translated, it gives CAWSRSNYGYTF.

The J gene is TRBJ2-2, the V gene TRBV7-9; a weak D match, TRBD1 (6 bases). This CDR3 contains 14 residues. Germline V gives CDR1 SEHNR, CDR2 FQNEAQ (reference sequence). V was clipped by 5 bases and J by 4 bases, with 11 bases between them. The DNA of the CDR3 is TGTGCCAGCAGCGCGACCAGGGGCACCGGGGAGCTGTTTTTT. Translated, it gives CASSATRGTGELFF.

The genes are TRBV30 and TRBJ2-7; the D gene is possibly TRBD2 (6 bases). Trimming removed 0 bases from V and 6 bases from J, with 9 bases in between. The CDR3 sequence is 12 residues long. Germline V gene sequence: CDR1 GTSNPN, CDR2 SVGIG (reference sequence). This CDR3 reads CAWSVWGGEQYF. The CDR3 DNA follows: TGTGCCTGGAGTGTTTGGGGAGGCGAGCAGTACTTC.

This clone was seen a few times. V gene TRBV9 combines with J gene TRBJ2-4; perhaps TRBD2 as D (5 bases). V was cut by 0 bases and J by 4 bases, with 8 bases left in between. CDR3 length equals 14 residues. CDR1 and CDR2 from the germline V gene are SGDLS and YYNGEE. The CDR3 sequence: CASSVETSKNIQYF. CDR3 in DNA: TGTGCCAGCAGCGTAGAAACTAGTAAAAACATTCAGTACTTC.

This clone was counted a single time. This chain joins TRBV4-1 and TRBJ1-2; 7 bases align to TRBD1. The length of the CDR3 is 15 residues. The germline V gene has CDR1 MGHRA and CDR2 YSYEKL. V shed 4 bases and J 7 bases; nucleotides not matched to a gene: 12. CDR3 in DNA: TGCGCCAGCAGCCCTATAACAGGACAGGTTCGTGGCTACACCTTC. This gives the protein CASSPITGQVRGYTF.

CDR3 sequence: CASSRADTSTDTQYF. The CDR3 DNA is TGTGCCAGCAGCCGCGCCGATACTAGCACAGATACGCAGTATTTT. The chain links TRBV7-2 to TRBJ2-3; D uncertain. The germline V gene has CDR1 SGHTA and CDR2 FQGNSA. The CDR3 runs to 15 residues. Deletions cut 5 bases from V and 0 bases from J, with 12 bases between.

Only a few counts were recorded for this clone. J is TRBJ1-5 and V is TRBV11-1; D not certain. The CDR3 covers 13 residues. Germline assignment: CDR1 SGHAT and CDR2 FQDESV (reference sequence). Trimming removed 5 bases from V and 5 bases from J, with 10 bases in between. CDR3 sequence reads: CASSPDRDQPQHF. Here the CDR3 DNA reads TGTGCCAGCAGCCCAGACCGGGATCAGCCCCAGCATTTT.